Presented here are 32 T cell receptor beta chains from one specimen sequenced in a study of cytomegalovirus exposure and HLA in healthy donors. Amplification used 60 Vbeta primers and 13 Jbeta primers. This table comes from immunoSEQ multiplex PCR, and its TCRdb copy is limited to in-frame clones, with some not included. The profile covers more than 110,000 clones, with 80% appearing a single time and 2% to 2.5% taken by the ten largest. The source material was PBMCs. Receptors originate from a man aged 50-59 years in good health and CMV-seronegative.

The rearrangement uses TRBV19 and TRBJ1-1, with D perhaps matching TRBD1 (5 bases). The CDR3 spans 11 residues. Deletions cut 6 bases from V and 8 bases from J, with 10 bases between. CDR1 and CDR2 from the germline V gene are LNHDA and SQIVND (reference sequence). CDR3 sequence (DNA): TGTGCCAGTAGCAACAGGATCGAAGCTTTCTTT. This gives the protein CASSNRIEAFF.

The chain employs TRBV18 and TRBJ2-1, with a weak D call TRBD1 (5 bases). Germline V gene lookup returns CDR1 KGHSH and CDR2 LQKENI. The CDR3 loop spans 15 amino acids. The V end was cut by 2 bases, the J end by 0 bases, with 8 bases between. The CDR3 sequence: CASSPDRSSYNEQFF. The CDR3 DNA sequence: TGTGCCAGCTCACCAGACAGAAGCTCCTACAATGAGCAGTTCTTC.

V and J are TRBV27 and TRBJ2-7, with TRBD2 matching 7 bases. CDR1 MNHEY and CDR2 SMNVEV come from the germline V gene (reference sequence). The CDR3 runs to 14 residues. Germline trimming cut 5 bases from V and 8 bases from J; bases unmatched to any gene: 12. The CDR3 DNA sequence: TGTGCCAGCAGTCGCCCCAGCGGGGTGGCTAAGCAGTACTTC. The encoded protein is CASSRPSGVAKQYF.

The V and J genes are TRBV5-1 and TRBJ1-1, with 7 bases lining up with TRBD1. Germline CDR1 SGHRS, CDR2 YFSETQ. The CDR3 consists of 14 residues. V lost 4 bases, J lost 4 bases, and 7 bases stayed unmatched. CDR3 in amino acids: CASSRGRQGTEAFF. The CDR3 DNA reads TGCGCCAGCAGCCGAGGGAGACAGGGCACTGAAGCTTTCTTT.

The rearrangement joins TRBV6-1 to TRBJ1-1, with D possibly matching TRBD1 (5 bases). The germline gives CDR1 MNHNS, CDR2 SASEGT. This CDR3 spans 12 amino acids. The V end lost 3 bases, the J end lost 8 bases, and 10 bases lay between the germline ends. CDR3 amino acids: CASSDSRVEAFF. The DNA for the CDR3 is TGTGCCAGCAGTGACAGCAGGGTCGAAGCTTTCTTT.

This clone appeared a few times. The V gene is TRBV9, the J gene TRBJ1-1, with unresolved D. Between the trimmed V and J ends, which lost 0 bases and 1 base, there was a span of 13 bases. The CDR3 totals 16 residues. Germline V lookup: CDR1 SGDLS, CDR2 YYNGEE. CDR3 amino acids: CASSVGDGKANTEAFF. Here the CDR3 DNA reads TGTGCCAGCAGCGTAGGAGACGGGAAGGCGAACACTGAAGCTTTCTTT.

This chain joins TRBV11-3 and TRBJ2-5, with D possibly TRBD2 on 6 matching bases. Looked up from germline, CDR1 is SGHNT and CDR2 is YENEEA. This CDR3 has 12 amino acids. Between the trimmed V and J ends, which lost 0 bases and 10 bases, there was a span of 9 bases. CDR3 coding DNA: TGTGCCAGCAGCTTAGAAACCGGGGGCCAGTACTTC. It is translated as CASSLETGGQYF. The full variable domain, with the rest looked up from reference TRBV11-3 and TRBJ2-5, is EAGVVQSPRYKIIEKKQPVAFWCNPISGHNTLYWYLQNLGQGPELLIRYENEEAVDDSQLPKDRFSAERLKGVDSTLKIQPAELGDSAVYLCASSLETGGQYFGPGTRLLVL.

The V and J genes are TRBV25-1 and TRBJ2-7, with TRBD1 matching 8 bases. The germline V gene encodes CDR1 MGHDK and CDR2 SYGVNS. The V gene end was trimmed by 5 bases and the J gene end by 4 bases; junction bases not matched to a gene: 4. This CDR3 has 13 residues. The CDR3 nucleotides are TGTGCCAGCAGTTGGACAGGGCCATACGAGCAGTACTTC. Translated, it gives CASSWTGPYEQYF.

The chain joins TRBV29-1 to TRBJ1-1; 7 bases line up with TRBD1. There are 16 residues in the CDR3. J gave up 2 bases and V 4 bases, and 13 bases lay outside the gene matches. Looked up from germline, CDR1 is SQVTM and CDR2 is ANQGSEA. The CDR3 reads CSVGRELQGLNTEAFF. In DNA form, the CDR3 reads TGCAGCGTTGGGAGGGAATTACAGGGGTTAAACACTGAAGCTTTCTTT.

V is TRBV30 and J is TRBJ1-1; D not resolved. Per germline, CDR1 GTSNPN and CDR2 SVGIG (reference sequence). This CDR3 is 18 amino acids long. With 3 bases removed from V and 3 bases from J, the gap between germline ends came to 26 bases. CDR3 bases: TGTGCCTGGAGCCTTTATGGCAGGCCTCCCGCGCTGGACACTGAAGCTTTCTTT. Its protein product is CAWSLYGRPPALDTEAFF.

This clone occurred a few times. CDR3 amino acids: CASSSGQFYGYTF. Written as DNA, the CDR3 is TGTGCCAGCAGCTCCGGACAGTTCTATGGCTACACCTTC. This chain connects TRBV11-2 to TRBJ1-2; possibly TRBD1 for D (6 bases). In germline, CDR1 is SGHAT, CDR2 FQNNGV. The CDR3 has 13 residues. V dropped 4 bases and J dropped 4 bases, with 10 bases sitting between them.

The chain uses TRBV4-1 and TRBJ1-2, with 7 positions matching TRBD1. Germline V gene sequence: CDR1 MGHRA, CDR2 YSYEKL. The length of the CDR3 is 17 residues. J was trimmed by 3 bases and V by 2 bases; bases with no gene match: 12. The CDR3 region is CASSQRDSYGYDYGYTF. CDR3 coding DNA: TGCGCCAGCAGCCAACGGGACAGTTACGGGTACGACTATGGCTACACCTTC.

The chain joins TRBV6-1 to TRBJ2-5; TRBD2 agrees at 9 bases. V lost 5 bases to trimming and J lost 5 bases; unmatched junction nucleotides: 9. Germline CDR1 and CDR2: MNHNS and SASEGT. This CDR3 spans 15 amino acids. The CDR3 nucleotides are TGTGCCAGCAGTTCTCCGGGACTAGCAAGGGAGACCCAGTACTTC. It encodes CASSSPGLARETQYF.

The chain employs TRBV5-1 and TRBJ2-7, with D possibly matching TRBD2 (5 bases). CDR1 and CDR2 (germline): SGHRS, YFSETQ. Trimming cost V 6 bases and J 1 base, with 11 bases left between them. This CDR3 contains 13 residues. This CDR3 is CASTSWGSYEQYF. CDR3 bases: TGCGCCAGCACTAGCTGGGGATCCTACGAGCAGTACTTC.

The rearrangement joins TRBV5-1 to TRBJ2-3, with 7 bases matching TRBD1. Trimming cost V 3 bases and J 0 bases; bases outside gene matches: 10. This CDR3 contains 17 residues. Germline CDR1 reads SGHRS; CDR2 reads YFSETQ. The CDR3 region has the DNA TGCGCCAGCAGCTCGGCGACGAGGGGGCGAAGCACAGATACGCAGTATTTT. This codes for CASSSATRGRSTDTQYF.

This clone was counted between two and nine times. The chain uses TRBV5-1 and TRBJ2-1, with D possibly TRBD1 on 5 matching bases. Germline V CDR1 and CDR2: SGHRS, YFSETQ. There are 15 residues in the CDR3. The germline V and J ends were trimmed by 4 bases and 2 bases, with 13 bases remaining between them. The CDR3 here is CASSLTGPPYNEQFF. For the CDR3, the DNA is TGCGCCAGCAGCCTTACAGGTCCACCCTACAATGAGCAGTTCTTC.

The chain is built from TRBV6-4 and TRBJ1-1, with D perhaps TRBD1 (6 bases). V dropped 0 bases and J dropped 7 bases, with 18 bases sitting between them. There are 16 residues in the CDR3. Germline CDR1 and CDR2: MRHNA and SNTAGT. The CDR3 DNA sequence: TGTGCCAGCAGTGACTCCCCGGGGGGCAGGGGTGGTGAAGCTTTCTTT. Protein product: CASSDSPGGRGGEAFF.

V gene TRBV5-1 combines with J gene TRBJ2-7, with 7 bases that match TRBD2. CDR3 length: 17 amino acids. Germline CDR1 and CDR2: SGHRS and YFSETQ. V lost 0 bases to trimming and J lost 1 base; unmatched junction nucleotides: 10. DNA for the CDR3: TGCGCCAGCAGCTTGGCCTGGGGGGGGATGGGATCCTACGAGCAGTACTTC. This gives the protein CASSLAWGGMGSYEQYF.

This clone is a singleton in its sample. This chain uses TRBV7-2 with TRBJ2-3; 9 bases map to TRBD2. CDR3 length equals 17 residues. Germline V gene data show CDR1 as SGHTA and CDR2 as FQGNSA. Trimming took 2 bases from V and 2 from J; bases not matched to a gene: 8. CDR3 loop: CASSLTLAGEYTDTQYF. The CDR3 DNA follows: TGTGCCAGCAGCTTAACTTTAGCGGGGGAGTACACAGATACGCAGTATTTT.

The chain is built from TRBV5-1 and TRBJ1-1, with TRBD1 matching 7 bases. This CDR3 spans 16 amino acids. J lost 4 bases, V lost 2 bases, and 11 bases had no gene match. Germline CDR1 reads SGHRS; CDR2 reads YFSETQ. The CDR3 bases are TGCGCCAGCAGCTTCGCACAGGGGTCAAGGGGCACTGAAGCTTTCTTT. This sequence encodes CASSFAQGSRGTEAFF.

This chain uses TRBV6-1 with TRBJ1-4; 7 nucleotides match TRBD1. Germline CDR1 MNHNS, CDR2 SASEGT. The CDR3 is 15 amino acids. V was clipped by 5 bases and J by 5 bases; unmatched bases: 8. This CDR3 is CASSSGTAPNEKLFF. CDR3 bases: TGTGCCAGCAGTTCCGGGACAGCCCCCAATGAAAAACTGTTTTTT.

V usage is TRBV29-1 and J usage is TRBJ2-7; 13 bases are a match to TRBD2. This CDR3 region has 16 residues. In germline, CDR1 is SQVTM, CDR2 ANQGSEA. Germline trimming cut 6 bases from V and 2 bases from J; bases unmatched to any gene: 10. The CDR3 protein is CSVAGTSGVPPYEQYF. As DNA, the CDR3 is TGCAGCGTCGCCGGGACTAGCGGGGTCCCCCCCTACGAGCAGTACTTC.

The chain links TRBV28 to TRBJ1-3, with D perhaps TRBD1 (5 bases). The V end lost 4 bases, the J end lost 4 bases, and 11 bases lay between the germline ends. CDR3 length: 14 amino acids. CDR1 is MDHEN and CDR2 is SYDVKM in the germline V gene. CDR3 residues: CASSSGLGGNTIYF. The CDR3, as DNA: TGTGCCAGCAGTTCGGGACTTGGGGGAAACACCATATATTTT.

The chain carries TRBV11-3 and TRBJ2-3; 10 nucleotides align to TRBD1. Germline trimming cut 5 bases from V and 0 bases from J; bases unmatched to any gene: 17. The CDR3 is 20 amino acids. CDR1 is SGHNT and CDR2 is YENEEA in the germline V gene. The CDR3 region has the DNA TGTGCCAGCAGCCCGCGCACCGGGACAGGGGTTGCCTCTAGCACAGATACGCAGTATTTT. Translated, it gives CASSPRTGTGVASSTDTQYF.

V and J are TRBV5-1 and TRBJ2-3; TRBD2 matches at 9 bases. CDR3 length equals 16 residues. Trimming took 0 bases from V and 0 from J; bases not matched to a gene: 2. Germline V gene sequence: CDR1 SGHRS, CDR2 YFSETQ. Here the CDR3 reads CASSLAGTSSTDTQYF. CDR3 nucleotides: TGCGCCAGCAGCTTGGCGGGGACTAGCAGCACAGATACGCAGTATTTT.

The genes are TRBV29-1 and TRBJ1-2; D is possibly TRBD1 (5 bases). This CDR3 region has 15 residues. The V gene's germline CDR1 is SQVTM and CDR2 ANQGSEA. The ends were cut back, 0 bases at V and 4 bases at J, with 15 bases in the middle. The CDR3 loop reads CSVEDLGGRVYGYTF. CDR3 sequence (DNA): TGCAGCGTTGAAGATCTCGGGGGAAGGGTCTATGGCTACACCTTC.

The chain employs TRBV9 and TRBJ1-4; 10 positions agree with TRBD1. J was trimmed by 10 bases and V by 3 bases; bases with no gene match: 6. CDR3 length: 14 residues. The germline gives CDR1 SGDLS, CDR2 YYNGEE. The CDR3 spells CASSGGGQGSKLFF. CDR3 sequence (DNA): TGTGCCAGCAGCGGAGGGGGACAGGGGTCAAAACTGTTTTTT.

The chain combines TRBV5-5 with TRBJ2-7, with TRBD2 matching 8 bases. CDR3 size: 14 residues. Trimming at V came to 4 bases and at J to 0 bases, leaving 3 bases not matched to a gene. The germline V gene has CDR1 SGHKS and CDR2 YYEKEE (reference sequence). The CDR3 nucleotides read TGTGCCAGCAGCCCGGGGGGGGGCTCCTACGAGCAGTACTTC. Protein: CASSPGGGSYEQYF. Looking up the rest from reference TRBV5-5 and TRBJ2-7 gives the full variable domain: DAGVTQSPTHLIKTRGQQVTLRCSPISGHKSVSWYQQVLGQGPQFIFQYYEKEERGRGNFPDRFSARQFPNYSSELNVNALLLGDSALYLCASSPGGGSYEQYFGPGTRLTVT.

The chain has TRBV5-8 and TRBJ2-7, with a tentative D call TRBD1 (5 bases). Germline-derived CDR1 and CDR2 are SGHTS and YDEGEE. The CDR3 covers 15 residues. V shed 1 base and J shed 3 bases, with 14 bases lying between them. CDR3 region: CASSLLSGKGYEQYF. The CDR3 DNA is TGTGCCAGCAGCTTGCTCTCAGGGAAGGGCTACGAGCAGTACTTC.

The chain couples TRBV5-1 to TRBJ2-2; the D is unclear. V was shortened by 4 bases and J by 2 bases, with 9 bases between the two germline ends. In germline, CDR1 is SGHRS, CDR2 YFSETQ. There are 14 residues in the CDR3. CDR3: CASSDNPNTGELFF. In DNA, the CDR3 is TGCGCCAGCAGCGACAATCCAAACACCGGGGAGCTGTTTTTT.

The chain uses TRBV20-1 and TRBJ2-7; perhaps TRBD1 as D (7 bases). V dropped 6 bases and J dropped 5 bases, with 11 bases sitting between them. Germline values: CDR1 DFQATT, CDR2 SNEGSKA (reference sequence). CDR3 size: 11 residues. The CDR3 DNA reads TGCAGTGCGACAGGGAGGAACGAGCAGTACTTC. Amino acid sequence: CSATGRNEQYF.

The rearrangement uses TRBV2 and TRBJ2-3; 9 bases line up with TRBD1. CDR1 is SNHLY, CDR2 FYNNEI, per germline. The junction had 6 bases not matched to a gene; V was cut back by 8 bases and J by 3 bases. The CDR3 extends over 14 amino acids. The CDR3 coding sequence is TGTGCCAGCGAACCGGGACAGGGAACAGATACGCAGTATTTT. It yields the protein CASEPGQGTDTQYF.